This T cell receptor beta chain was recovered during a study of T-cell memory formation after mild COVID-19. Whole-study context: TCR clusters were mostly confined to one donor each. Study-wide results and limits: Researchers found some responding clones in pre-infection memory, a sign that cross-reactive memory joined.

As concerns this clonotype: Its specificity is not known.

V was pared by 3 bases and J by 4 bases, with 8 bases of the junction left unmatched. The CDR3 contains 15 residues. Germline lookup yields CDR1 SEHNR and CDR2 FQNEAQ (reference sequence). In TCRdb, the 5' RACE reads were re-called with MiXCR into one record per CDR3 protein. The table lists hundreds of thousands of distinct CDR3 sequences, roughly a fifth of them singletons. This sequence originates from an adult woman who had mild COVID-19 (a few samples of this study predate the infection). Cell type and time point are not known. The rearrangement joins TRBV7-9 to TRBJ2-7; 8 positions match TRBD1. The sequencing sample was made of PBMCs or a T cell subset sorted from them (not recorded which). The CDR3 sequence: CASSLSGTGYYEQYF. The CDR3 DNA is TGTGCCAGCAGCTTGTCCGGGACAGGCTATTACGAGCAGTACTTC.